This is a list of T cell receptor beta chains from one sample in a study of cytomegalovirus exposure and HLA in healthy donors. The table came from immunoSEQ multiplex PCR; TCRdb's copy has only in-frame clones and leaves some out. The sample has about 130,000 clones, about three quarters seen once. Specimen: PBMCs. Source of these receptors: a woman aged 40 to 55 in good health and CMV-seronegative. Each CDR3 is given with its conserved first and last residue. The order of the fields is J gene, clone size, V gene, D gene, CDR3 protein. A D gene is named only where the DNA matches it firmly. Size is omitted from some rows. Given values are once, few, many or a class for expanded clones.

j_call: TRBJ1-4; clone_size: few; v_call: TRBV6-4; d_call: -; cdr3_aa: CASRDTGSGNEKLFF
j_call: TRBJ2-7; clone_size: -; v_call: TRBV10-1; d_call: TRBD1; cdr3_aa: CASTIPGQAPYEQYF
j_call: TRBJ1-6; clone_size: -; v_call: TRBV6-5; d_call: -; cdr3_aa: CASRQEINSPLHF
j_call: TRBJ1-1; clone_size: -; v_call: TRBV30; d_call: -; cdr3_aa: CAWSSGLGGTEAFF
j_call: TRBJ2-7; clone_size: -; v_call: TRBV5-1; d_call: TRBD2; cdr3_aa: CASSTGTSGRGEQYF
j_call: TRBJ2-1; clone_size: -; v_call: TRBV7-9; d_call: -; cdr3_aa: CASSFSLEGDNEQFF
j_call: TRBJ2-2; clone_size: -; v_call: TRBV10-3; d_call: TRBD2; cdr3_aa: CAITPGLAGTGELFF
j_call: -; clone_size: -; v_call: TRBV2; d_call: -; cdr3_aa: CASSERTNYEQYF
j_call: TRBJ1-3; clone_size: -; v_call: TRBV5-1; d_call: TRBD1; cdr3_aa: CASSLSRQGASSGNTIYF
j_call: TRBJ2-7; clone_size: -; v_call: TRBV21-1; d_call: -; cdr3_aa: CASSKGPNSSYEQYF
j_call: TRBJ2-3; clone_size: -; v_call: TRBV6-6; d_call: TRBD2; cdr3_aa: CASSYGLAGSTDTQYF
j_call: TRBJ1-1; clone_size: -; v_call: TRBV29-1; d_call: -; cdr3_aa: CSARTQNTEAFF
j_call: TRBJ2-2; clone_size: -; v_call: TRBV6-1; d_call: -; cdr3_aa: CASSRGTGELFF
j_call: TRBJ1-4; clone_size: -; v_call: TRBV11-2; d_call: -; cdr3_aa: CASSLDPGRATNEKLFF
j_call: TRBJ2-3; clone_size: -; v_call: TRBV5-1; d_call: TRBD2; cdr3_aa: CASSRPSGSDTQYF
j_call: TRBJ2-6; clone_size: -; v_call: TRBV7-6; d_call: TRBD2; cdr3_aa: CASSLLGGALGANGLTF
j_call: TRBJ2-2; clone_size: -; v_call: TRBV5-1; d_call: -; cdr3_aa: CASSRGPSDTGELFF
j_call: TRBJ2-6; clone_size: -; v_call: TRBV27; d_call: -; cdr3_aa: CASSLMAAGANGLTF
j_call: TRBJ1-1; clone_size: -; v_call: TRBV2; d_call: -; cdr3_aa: CASSDRLRGIFEAFF
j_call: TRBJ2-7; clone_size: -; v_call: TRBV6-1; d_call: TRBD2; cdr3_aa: CASSVREGRSYEQYF
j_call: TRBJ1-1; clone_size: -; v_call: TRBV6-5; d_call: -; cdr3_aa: CASSFNRDGTEAFF
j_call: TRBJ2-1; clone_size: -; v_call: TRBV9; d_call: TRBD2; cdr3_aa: CANTASGHIDNEQFF
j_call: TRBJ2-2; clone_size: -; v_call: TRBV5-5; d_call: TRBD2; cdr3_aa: CASSPGGSGGTGELFF
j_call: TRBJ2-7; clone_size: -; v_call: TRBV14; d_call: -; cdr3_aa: CASSRSYEQYF
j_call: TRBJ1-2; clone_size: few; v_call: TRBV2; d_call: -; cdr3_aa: CASSEAGRVRGYTF
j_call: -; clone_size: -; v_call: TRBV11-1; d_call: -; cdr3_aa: CASSAWTAYEQYF
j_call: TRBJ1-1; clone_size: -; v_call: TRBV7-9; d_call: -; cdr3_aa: CASSLSGAGNTEAFF
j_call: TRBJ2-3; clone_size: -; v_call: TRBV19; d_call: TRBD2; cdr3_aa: CASSMGLAASTDTQYF
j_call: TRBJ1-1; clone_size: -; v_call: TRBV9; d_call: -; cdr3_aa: CASSVEVGMNTEAFF
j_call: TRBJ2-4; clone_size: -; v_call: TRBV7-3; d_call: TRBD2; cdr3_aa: CASSPRRAGGPLAKNIQYF
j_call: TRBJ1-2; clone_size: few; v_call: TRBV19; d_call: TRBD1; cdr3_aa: CASSLGGQGHYGYTF
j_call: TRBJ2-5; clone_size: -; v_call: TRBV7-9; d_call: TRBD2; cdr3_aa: CASSLRLAAQETQYF